Listed here is a single T cell receptor beta chain. Patients chosen for sequencing had CD8+CD57+ cells that had expanded, as shown by flow cytometry. The sample belongs to a study of CD8+CD57+ T cells in acquired aplastic anemia. Researchers used genomic DNA as the template to profile TCR beta VDJ and CDR3. Each CDR3 protein is one row after TCRdb ran MiXCR on the reads. The data hold 270,000 or so distinct CDR3 sequences, with roughly 80% observed a single time. The sequenced sample consisted of sorted CD4+, CD8+, or CD8+CD57+ T cells (not recorded which) from PBMCs. This clonotype was obtained from a human donor with aplastic anemia.

CDR3 DNA sequence: TGCGCCAGCAGCTTTGCTAGCGCAGTGAGGGTGACCCAGTACTTC. It translates to CASSFASAVRVTQYF. The chain combines TRBV5-1 with TRBJ2-5; D may be TRBD2 (6 bases). The CDR3 runs 15 residues. Per germline, CDR1 SGHRS and CDR2 YFSETQ. V was shortened by 2 bases and J by 7 bases, with 18 bases between the two germline ends.